This T cell receptor beta chain derives from a study of post-analysis software for immune sequencing data. Study results and limitations: The five TRBV segments detected at higher frequency in patients than in controls included TRBV5-6, TRBV5-1 and TRBV20-1.

A remark on this clonotype: Its target is not known.

Germline V CDR1 and CDR2: MDHEN, SYDVKM. The CDR3 extends over 15 amino acids. The V end lost 1 base, the J end lost 3 bases, and 10 bases lay between the germline ends. Presence of unique molecular identifiers characterized the TCR beta cDNA libraries. TCRdb reanalysed the PCR reads using MiXCR and keeps one entry per CDR3 protein. The sample lists 650,000 to 900,000 distinct CDR3 sequences; about half were seen once. This receptor was taken from a girl aged 10 to 17 with multiple sclerosis. The sample taken for sequencing was blood. The gene calls are TRBV28 and TRBJ1-5; a weak D match, TRBD1 (5 bases). CDR3 sequence: CASSLYRGTNQPQHF. CDR3 bases: TGTGCCAGCAGTTTATATAGGGGTACCAATCAGCCCCAGCATTTT.